This T cell receptor (beta chain) was sequenced during a study of blood T cell repertoires in COVID-19. On the study more broadly: In each case, the material was cDNA or gDNA derived from T cells, B-cell-depleted T cells, or PBMCs.

J gave up 0 bases and V 5 bases, and 1 base lay outside the gene matches. Germline V gene sequence: CDR1 SEHNR, CDR2 FQNEAQ (reference sequence). The CDR3 extends over 14 amino acids. Clones were read by immunoSEQ multiplex PCR, and TCRdb kept only the in-frame ones, dropping some. The data show tens of thousands of clones, 75% to 90% seen once. In this sample, this clone turned up a few times. The sequence was obtained from a human donor with active COVID-19. The donor label of this sample is uncertain. The V gene is TRBV7-9, the J gene TRBJ1-3, with 7 bases identical to TRBD1. The sequenced sample consisted of peripheral blood. CDR3 sequence (DNA): TGTGCCAGCAGCCACAGGGGCTCTGGAAACACCATATATTTT. This translates into CASSHRGSGNTIYF.